What follows is one T cell receptor beta chain and its context. This clone's antigen is unknown. No base qualities exist here, and no much larger clone lies one base off it. Patients with autoimmune disease history or receiving systemic immunosuppression were excluded from the trial. Peripheral blood for TCR sequencing was collected from all dose cohorts at baseline, on cycle 4 day 1, and on cycle 7 day 1. The samples were drawn from a first-in-human, open-label, multicenter phase I dose-escalation trial of ivuxolimab. Adults with locally advanced or metastatic melanoma, renal cell, hepatocellular, or head and neck squamous cell carcinoma were enrolled in the trial. Before TCR sequencing, CD4+ and CD8+ T cells were separately sorted from peripheral blood. Genomic DNA was isolated from the sorted cells so that the TCRbeta CDR3 region could be sequenced. The immunoSEQ Assay was used to sequence the TCRbeta CDR3 regions. TCRdb's version of the immuneACCESS table is confined to in-frame rearrangements and falls short of the full clone set. An unresolved V gene accounts for under half of the shortfall where checked; the remainder is of unknown origin. Here the sample has around 69,000 clones; roughly 86% occur a single time. The ten largest clones take up roughly 2.5% of the sample.

The germline V gene encodes CDR1 SNHLY and CDR2 FYNNEI. The CDR3, cysteine through phenylalanine, is 14 amino acids long. CDR3 DNA only is kept here, 42 bases in frame from base 1. Deletion took 8 bases off V and 1 base off J, with a span of 12 bases between the germline ends. This specimen comes from a study of OX40 agonist ivuxolimab in advanced cancers. With respect to the entire study: Ivuxolimab, which targeted the costimulatory receptor OX40 (CD134), was an agonistic, fully human IgG2 monoclonal antibody. Intravenous ivuxolimab was administered to patients every 2 weeks at six dose levels: 0.01, 0.1, 0.3, 1.5, 3 and 10 mg/kg. Of the roughly 52 dose-escalation patients, hepatocellular carcinoma was present in 19, melanoma in roughly 15, renal cell carcinoma in 9 and head and neck cancer in 9. The paper reports the monotherapy dose-escalation portion (N of about 54 patients) of the phase I ivuxolimab trial. Partial responses were achieved by three dose-escalation patients, of whom one had hepatocellular carcinoma and two had cutaneous melanoma. Patients were allowed to have had prior anti-PD-1, anti-PD-L1 or anti-CTLA-4 therapy, and 40% to 45% of the dose-escalation patients had previously received checkpoint inhibitors. Peripheral TCRbeta sequencing was intended to test whether TCR sequence diversity was altered and clonal T-cell expansion was caused by ivuxolimab. The dose-escalation cohort was about 83% male with a mean age of approximately 60 years, ranging from about 20 to 80.

On the study overall, not on this receptor specifically: After ivuxolimab, CD8+ T cells had more expanded clones than CD4+ T cells on average. The antigen specificity of the peripheral T cells that underwent clonal expansion was not determined. In partial responders in the 0.1-3.0 mg/kg groups, normalized peripheral clonal expansion was found to be among the lowest, especially among CD8+ T cells. Low levels of normalized T-cell clonal expansion were also seen in some patients who did not respond. At doses of 0.1 to 3.0 mg/kg, clonal expansion of both CD4+ and CD8+ blood T cells was observed from baseline to week 6.

The sequences come from CD4+ or CD8+ T cells sorted from blood, collected in a trial of the OX40 agonist ivuxolimab. The receptor's source is an adult with an advanced solid tumor such as melanoma, head and neck, liver or kidney cancer. The chain joins TRBV2 to TRBJ1-5, with TRBD1 as a weak D call on 5 bases. The CDR3 amino acid sequence is: CASWGGSSNQPQHF. The DNA sequence is TGTGCCAGCTGGGGGGGGTCGAGCAATCAGCCCCAGCATTTT.